Sequencing of this T cell receptor beta chain was carried out in a study of blood T cell repertoires in COVID-19. V was trimmed by 2 bases and J by 10 bases, leaving 15 bases between them. CDR3 length: 14 amino acids. The germline V gene encodes CDR1 SGHAT and CDR2 FQNNGV. Clones were sequenced by immunoSEQ multiplex PCR, and TCRdb holds only the in-frame ones, with some missing. The sample includes about 110,000 clones, 65% to 80% of them seen just once. This TCR was recovered from a woman aged 40-49 years with acute or convalescent COVID-19. Sequenced input: peripheral blood. The J gene is TRBJ2-1, the V gene TRBV11-2, with D perhaps TRBD1 (6 bases). The CDR3 DNA sequence: TGTGCCAGCAGCTTAAATCTAGGACAGACCGAGCAGTTCTTC. Translating it yields CASSLNLGQTEQFF.